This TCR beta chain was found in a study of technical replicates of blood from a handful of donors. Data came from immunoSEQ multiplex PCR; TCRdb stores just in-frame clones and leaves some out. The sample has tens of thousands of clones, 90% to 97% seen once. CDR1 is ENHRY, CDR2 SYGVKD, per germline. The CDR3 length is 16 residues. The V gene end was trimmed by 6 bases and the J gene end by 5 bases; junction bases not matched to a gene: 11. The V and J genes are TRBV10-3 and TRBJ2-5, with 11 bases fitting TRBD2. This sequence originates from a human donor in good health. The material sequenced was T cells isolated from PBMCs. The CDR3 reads CAISPLAGERLETQYF. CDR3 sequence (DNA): TGTGCCATCAGCCCACTAGCGGGAGAGAGATTGGAGACCCAGTACTTC.